This T cell receptor beta chain was identified during a study of technical replicates of blood from several donors. V dropped 3 bases and J dropped 5 bases, with 9 bases sitting between them. CDR3 length equals 13 residues. Germline V gene lookup returns CDR1 SGHRS and CDR2 YFSETQ. Here immunoSEQ multiplex PCR was the method, and the copy in TCRdb shows in-frame clones only, minus some. The table includes tens of thousands of clones, 90% to 97% detected once. The J gene is TRBJ2-1, the V gene TRBV5-1; tentative D call: TRBD1 (6 bases). This TCR was recovered from a human donor in good health. Sequenced sample: T cells isolated from PBMCs. CDR3 loop: CASSWDTNNEQFF. CDR3 coding DNA: TGCGCCAGCAGCTGGGACACGAACAATGAGCAGTTCTTC.